The 12 T cell receptor beta chains listed next were all sequenced from one sample in a study of vaccination and CD4 T cells after COVID-19. Scientists ran DNA taken from cultured CD4+ T cells through the Oncomine TCR Beta short-read assay for sequencing. One entry per CDR3 protein, called by TCRdb with MiXCR from the PCR reads. The table has approximately 21,000 distinct CDR3 sequences, 55% to 70% seen once; the top ten hold 8% to 9.5%. Treatment reported: roughly 11-day PBMC culture with coronavirus spike peptide pools or control peptides (ViraFEST assay). No antigen has been identified for these receptors. Sequences were derived from CD4+ T cells from blood, cultured in vitro, sampled after SARS-CoV-2 vaccination. The receptors originated from a human donor who had recovered from COVID-19.

This clonotype was observed a few times. V is TRBV25-1 and J is TRBJ2-1; D ambiguous. The germline V gene encodes CDR1 MGHDK and CDR2 SYGVNS. Trimming removed 4 bases at V and 9 bases at J, with 19 bases between. This CDR3 has 15 amino acids. The CDR3 DNA reads as TGTGCCAGCAGTGCGACAATAAGGGTCCCGGGTGAGCAGTTCTTC. This codes for CASSATIRVPGEQFF.

A note on this clonotype: Mismatch with germline at one junction end may stem from a read error. The rearrangement links TRBV5-3 to TRBJ1-2; TRBD1 might be the D (6 bases). TRBV5-3 is identified as an open reading frame with a role that is uncertain. The CDR3 contains 15 residues. The CDR3 DNA reads as TGTGCCAGCAGCTTGGTTGGGGGCAGCACGGGTGGCTACACCTTC. Encoded protein: CASSLVGGSTGGYTF.

This clonotype was seen a handful of times. The chain links TRBV7-2 to TRBJ1-1; D remains unclear. Trimming stripped 4 bases from V and 2 bases from J, with 14 bases between. The CDR3 sequence is 15 residues long. The V gene's germline CDR1 is SGHTA and CDR2 FQGNSA. The CDR3 region has the DNA TGTGCCAGCAGCTCAACGGGCCTTGGAAACACTGAAGCTTTCTTT. It yields the protein CASSSTGLGNTEAFF. Looking up the rest from reference TRBV7-2 and TRBJ1-1 gives the full variable domain: GAGVSQSPSNKVTEKGKDVELRCDPISGHTALYWYRQSLGQGLEFLIYFQGNSAPDKSGLPSDRFSAERTGGSVSTLTIQRTQQEDSAVYLCASSSTGLGNTEAFFGQGTRLTVV.

This rearrangement joins TRBV20-1 to TRBJ2-2; 11 nucleotides align to TRBD2. Trimming at V came to 0 bases and at J to 4 bases, leaving 7 bases not matched to a gene. The germline gives CDR1 DFQATT, CDR2 SNEGSKA (reference sequence). The CDR3 is made up of 17 amino acids. The CDR3 DNA follows: TGCAGTGCTAGAGATGTAGCGGGAGGGCCTGGCACCGGGGAGCTGTTTTTT. This sequence encodes CSARDVAGGPGTGELFF.

This clonotype was seen more than once but under ten times. This chain links TRBV5-1 with TRBJ1-1; D possibly corresponds to TRBD1 (6 bases). This CDR3 is built from 16 residues. Trimming pared 2 bases from V and 6 bases from J, leaving 20 bases between. CDR1 SGHRS and CDR2 YFSETQ come from the germline V gene. CDR3 nucleotide sequence: TGCGCCAGCAGCTTCGGAGCTGATGTACAGGGCCCTGAAGCTTTCTTT. Encoded protein: CASSFGADVQGPEAFF.

The chain is built from TRBV19 and TRBJ1-5; possible D gene TRBD1, 5 bases. CDR3 size: 16 residues. V was cut by 4 bases and J by 0 bases, with 13 bases left in between. Germline V gene lookup returns CDR1 LNHDA and CDR2 SQIVND (reference sequence). CDR3 amino acids: CASSRARGISNQPQHF. The DNA for the CDR3 is TGTGCCAGTAGTAGGGCCCGGGGGATTAGCAATCAGCCCCAGCATTTT.

This clonotype was picked up a small number of times. The chain employs TRBV11-1 and TRBJ1-2; TRBD1 is a possible D gene (5 bases). Trimming cost V 2 bases and J 4 bases, with 14 bases left between them. Germline-derived CDR1 and CDR2 are SGHAT and FQDESV (reference sequence). The CDR3 has 15 residues. The CDR3 loop is CASSLSTVNFYGYTF. As DNA, the CDR3 is TGTGCCAGCAGCTTATCGACAGTAAACTTCTATGGCTACACCTTC.

The chain combines TRBV7-9 with TRBJ1-4, with TRBD1 matching over 7 bases. CDR1 is SEHNR and CDR2 is FQNEAQ in the germline V gene (reference sequence). The CDR3 totals 14 residues. The ends lost 6 bases at V and 6 bases at J; junction bases unmatched: 7. The CDR3 sequence is CASRTGEGDEKLFF. Written as DNA, the CDR3 is TGTGCCAGCAGAACAGGGGAAGGGGATGAAAAACTGTTTTTT.

There are a few counts of this clonotype. This CDR3 reads CASRERDRGRARNSPLHF. The CDR3 DNA reads TGTGCCAGCAGGGAACGGGACAGGGGGCGAGCGAGAAATTCACCCCTCCACTTT. The V gene is TRBV28, the J gene TRBJ1-6; 12 positions agree with TRBD1. Looked up from germline, CDR1 is MDHEN and CDR2 is SYDVKM. With 6 bases clipped from V and 7 bases from J, the junction kept 13 bases outside the gene matches. There are 18 residues in the CDR3.

The CDR3: CASSPTSRETQYF. CDR3 sequence (DNA): TGCGCCAGCAGCCCGACTAGCCGGGAGACCCAGTACTTC. The chain is built from TRBV5-1 and TRBJ2-5; 7 nucleotides agree with TRBD2. The CDR3 covers 13 residues. V dropped 4 bases and J dropped 5; count of bases not matched to a gene: 5. The V gene's germline CDR1 is SGHRS and CDR2 YFSETQ.

This chain links TRBV7-2 with TRBJ1-3; D might be TRBD1 (5 bases). Germline CDR1 and CDR2: SGHTA and FQGNSA. V lost 8 bases to trimming and J lost 0 bases, with 11 bases between them. The CDR3 totals 14 residues. For the CDR3, the DNA is TGTGCCAGCTCCGGGGGGGACTCTGGAAACACCATATATTTT. It is translated as CASSGGDSGNTIYF.

This clonotype was seen more than once but under ten times. The junction departs from germline at one end; a sequencing error may be responsible. V usage is TRBV28 and J usage is TRBJ1-6; tentatively, D is TRBD1 (5 bases). CDR1 and CDR2 (germline): MDHEN, SYDVKM. The CDR3 spans 17 residues. The CDR3, as DNA: TGTGCCAGCAGCTTATCCTCCACAGGCTCCTATAATTCACCCCTCCACTTT. This translates into CASSLSSTGSYNSPLHF.